These T cell receptor beta chains were read from a single sample in a study of metastatic and nonmetastatic thyroid tumors. TCRdb re-called the PCR reads with MiXCR. This table has approximately 25,000 clones, 20% to 30% appearing once. The sequenced sample consisted of blood. Receptor source: a male donor with papillary thyroid cancer or a benign thyroid nodule (not recorded which). Some clones in this sample may be carry-over from other donors' samples. The CDR3 runs from the conserved cysteine through the conserved F or W. D genes are given only for firm matches. Clone size, where shown, is once, few, many, or a class for clones that have expanded.

j_gene	d_gene	abundance	v_gene	CDR3nt	CDR3aa
TRBJ2-7	.	.	TRBV10-3	TGTGCCATCAGGCCGGGCCAGGGATGCTCCGATCAGTACTTC	CAIRPGQGCSDQYF
TRBJ2-7	.	.	TRBV20-1	TGCACTCCTCTCCTGGCCTACGAGCAGTACTTC	CTPLLAYEQYF
TRBJ2-7	.	many	TRBV15	TGTGCCACCAGCCTTAGCCGAGGAGGGGTACCCTACGAGCAGTACTTC	CATSLSRGGVPYEQYF
TRBJ2-5	.	many	TRBV5-6	TGTGCCAGCAGCTTGGGACTACAAGAGACCCAGTACTTC	CASSLGLQETQYF
TRBJ1-1	.	many	TRBV7-9	TGTGCCAGCAGCTTATCCCGCCCAGGCCAAACTGAAGCTTTCTTT	CASSLSRPGQTEAFF
TRBJ2-3	TRBD2	many	TRBV4-1	TGCGCCAGCAGCCGGACAGGAGCGGGAGGGCAGACAGATACGCAGTATTTT	CASSRTGAGGQTDTQYF
TRBJ2-7	TRBD2	medium-sized	TRBV6-1	TGTGCCAGCAGTGGCGGGGGGGGCTACGAGCAGTACTTC	CASSGGGGYEQYF
TRBJ2-2	.	many	TRBV9	TGTGCCAGCAGCGTAGGAGTCAGTGTTGACACCGGGGAGCTGTTTTTT	CASSVGVSVDTGELFF
TRBJ2-1	.	few	TRBV24-1	TGTTCCACCAGTGTTAAGAGGCGAGGGTACAATGAGCAGTTCTTC	CSTSVKRRGYNEQFF
TRBJ2-7	.	.	TRBV7-6	TGTGCCAGCAGCCTAACCCGTGAGAGCTCCTACGAGCAGTACTTC	CASSLTRESSYEQYF
TRBJ2-7	.	.	TRBV9	TGTGCCAGCAGCGTCGCTGTCTCCTACGAGCAGTACTTC	CASSVAVSYEQYF
TRBJ1-5	.	few	TRBV28	TGTGCCAGCAGTTTTGGGGATGGGAATCAGCCCCAGCATTTT	CASSFGDGNQPQHF
TRBJ1-1	.	.	TRBV20-1	TGCAGTGCTGTCTCCCTTCTCCGTGGTCTTCCTTCTGAAGCTTTCTTT	CSAVSLLRGLPSEAFF
TRBJ2-2	.	.	TRBV27	TGTGCCAGCAGTTTAGAAACCTGGGAGGTGTTTTTT	CASSLETWEVFF
TRBJ1-1	.	.	TRBV27	TGTGCCAGCATCGGGGGGAACACTGAAGCTTTCTTT	CASIGGNTEAFF
TRBJ2-2	TRBD1	few	TRBV6-2/TRBV6-3	TGTGCCAGCAGTTACCGGGACAGGGGGGAGAACACCGGGGAGCTGTTTTTT	CASSYRDRGENTGELFF
TRBJ2-6	.	many	TRBV11-3	TGTGCCAGCAGCCTTCCTGGGGCCAACGTCCTGACTTTC	CASSLPGANVLTF
TRBJ1-4	TRBD1	many	TRBV4-1	TGCGCCAGCAGCCAAGTCGGGACAGGGAGGGAAAAACTGTTTTTT	CASSQVGTGREKLFF
TRBJ2-1	TRBD1	.	TRBV5-1	TGCGCCAGCAGCACCGACAGGGGGCTCTATGAGCAGTTATTC	CASSTDRGLYEQLF
TRBJ1-1	TRBD1	many	TRBV4-2	TGTGCCAGCAGCCAAGTACGGGGACAGGGTAGGACTGAAGCTTTCTTT	CASSQVRGQGRTEAFF
TRBJ1-1	TRBD1	few	TRBV28	TGTGCCAGCAAACCTGGACAGGGAAGGAAAACTGACGCTTTCTTT	CASKPGQGRKTDAFF
TRBJ1-5	.	.	TRBV6-2/TRBV6-3	TGTGCCAACACCCCCGGCACAGGATATCAGCCCCAGCATTTT	CANTPGTGYQPQHF
TRBJ2-4	.	.	TRBV6-2/TRBV6-3	TGTGCCAGCAGTTACTCTAACATCGTCGGGGCCCAAAACATTCAGTACTTC	CASSYSNIVGAQNIQYF
TRBJ2-7	.	.	TRBV6-1	TGTGCCAGCAGTATGCTATTCGTCGAGCAGTACTTC	CASSMLFVEQYF
TRBJ2-1	TRBD2	few	TRBV6-5	TGTGCCAGCAGATTAGCGGGGAGCTCCTACAATGAGCAGTTCTTC	CASRLAGSSYNEQFF
TRBJ1-4	TRBD1	.	TRBV11-2	TGTGCCAGCAGTCAGCGGGACAGGCATGAAAAACTGGTTTTT	CASSQRDRHEKLVF
TRBJ2-1	.	many	TRBV30	TGTGCCTGGAGTGTACGCGGATCCTACAATGAGCAGTTCTTC	CAWSVRGSYNEQFF
TRBJ2-7	.	medium-sized	TRBV6-1	TGTGCCAGCAGTTCCCCCCGGGGAACCTACGAGCAGTACTTC	CASSSPRGTYEQYF
TRBJ1-5	.	.	TRBV5-1	TGCACCAGCAGCGCGGAAGGTGCGTACAATCAGCCCCAGCATTTT	CTSSAEGAYNQPQHF
TRBJ2-5	.	many	TRBV5-1	TGCGCCAGCAGCTCATCCCGAGACGGTGAGACCCAGTACTTC	CASSSSRDGETQYF
TRBJ2-7	TRBD2	.	TRBV6-1	TGTGCTAGGACTAGCGGGATGGTATACGAGCAGTACTTC	CARTSGMVYEQYF
TRBJ1-4	.	.	TRBV5-1	TGCGCCAGCGGGGGAGGAATCGGAGAAAAACTGTTTTTT	CASGGGIGEKLFF